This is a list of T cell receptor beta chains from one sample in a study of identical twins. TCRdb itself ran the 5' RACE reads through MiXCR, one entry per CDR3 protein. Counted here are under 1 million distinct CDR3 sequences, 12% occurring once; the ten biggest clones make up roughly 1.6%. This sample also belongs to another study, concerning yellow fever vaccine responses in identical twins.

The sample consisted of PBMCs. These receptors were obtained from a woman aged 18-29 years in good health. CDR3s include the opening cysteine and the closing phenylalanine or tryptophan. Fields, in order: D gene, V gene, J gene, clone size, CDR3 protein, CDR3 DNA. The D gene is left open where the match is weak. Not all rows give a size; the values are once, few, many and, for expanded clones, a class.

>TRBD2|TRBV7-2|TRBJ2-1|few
CASSLVSGGNSYNEQFF
TGTGCCAGCAGCTTAGTTAGCGGGGGAAACTCCTACAATGAGCAGTTCTTC
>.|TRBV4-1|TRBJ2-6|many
CASSQVQGMISLGANVLTF
TGCGCCAGCAGCCAAGTACAGGGTATGATATCTCTTGGGGCCAACGTCCTGACTTTC
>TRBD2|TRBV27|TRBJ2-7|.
CASSRTGTSATYEQYF
TGTGCCAGCAGTCGAACCGGGACTAGCGCGACCTACGAGCAGTACTTC
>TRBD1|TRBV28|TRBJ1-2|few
CASSLGIRDRVNYGYTF
TGTGCCAGCAGTTTAGGGATCCGGGACAGGGTCAACTATGGCTACACCTTC
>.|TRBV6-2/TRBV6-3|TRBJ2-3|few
CASSYSYGTSTDTQYF
TGTGCCAGCAGTTACTCGTACGGGACAAGCACAGATACGCAGTATTTT
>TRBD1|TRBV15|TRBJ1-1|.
CATSREDRGEAFF
TGTGCCACCAGCAGAGAGGACAGGGGTGAAGCTTTCTTT
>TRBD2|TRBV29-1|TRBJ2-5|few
CSVPPSGGALETQYF
TGCAGCGTGCCCCCTAGCGGGGGGGCCTTAGAGACCCAGTACTTC
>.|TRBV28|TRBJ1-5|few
CASSLPGRVQHF
TGTGCCAGCAGTCTCCCCGGACGCGTCCAGCATTTT
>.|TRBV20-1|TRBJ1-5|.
CSARQGYNQPQHF
TGCAGTGCTAGACAGGGTTACAATCAGCCCCAGCATTTT
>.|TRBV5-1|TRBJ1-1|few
CASNSGSPTTEAFF
TGCGCCAGCAACTCGGGGTCCCCGACGACTGAAGCTTTCTTT
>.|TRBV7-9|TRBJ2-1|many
CASSLERGFTYNEQFF
TGTGCCAGCAGCTTAGAGCGAGGGTTCACCTACAATGAGCAGTTCTTC
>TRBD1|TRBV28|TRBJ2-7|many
CASSHGTEIYEQYF
TGTGCCAGCAGCCACGGGACAGAAATCTACGAGCAGTACTTC
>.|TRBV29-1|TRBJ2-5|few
CSVEEPGPSSSQYF
TGCAGCGTTGAAGAGCCGGGACCGAGTTCGTCCCAGTACTTC
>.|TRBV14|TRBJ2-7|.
CASSQGGAWEQYF
TGTGCCAGCAGCCAAGGGGGGGCTTGGGAGCAGTACTTC
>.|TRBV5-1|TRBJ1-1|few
CASSLGSNWGGSEAFF
TGCGCCAGCAGCTTGGGGAGTAACTGGGGCGGCTCTGAAGCTTTCTTT
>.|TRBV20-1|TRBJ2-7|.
CSATRDSPSYEQYF
TGCAGTGCGACCCGGGACTCCCCCTCCTACGAGCAGTACTTC
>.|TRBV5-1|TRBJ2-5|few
CASSSYSGREETQYF
TGCGCCAGCAGTTCGTATAGCGGTAGGGAAGAGACCCAGTACTTC
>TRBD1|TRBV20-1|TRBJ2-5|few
CSATSQGGGQETQYF
TGCAGTGCTACCTCACAGGGGGGAGGCCAAGAGACCCAGTACTTC
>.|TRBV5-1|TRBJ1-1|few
CASKPAGENTEAFF
TGCGCCAGCAAACCGGCCGGGGAGAACACTGAAGCTTTCTTT
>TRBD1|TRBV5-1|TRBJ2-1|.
CASSFTTGVYGNEQFF
TGCGCCAGCAGCTTTACGACAGGGGTGTACGGCAATGAGCAGTTCTTC
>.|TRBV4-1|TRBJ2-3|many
CASSQDGRTDTQYF
TGCGCCAGCAGCCAAGATGGACGCACAGATACGCAGTATTTT
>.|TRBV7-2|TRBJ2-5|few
CASSLGTAGWGQYF
TGTGCCAGCAGCTTAGGGACCGCGGGGTGGGGCCAGTACTTC
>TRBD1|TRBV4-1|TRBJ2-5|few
CASSFRDRAGETQYF
TGCGCCAGCAGCTTCCGGGACAGGGCAGGGGAGACCCAGTACTTC
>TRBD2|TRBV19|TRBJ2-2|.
CASSILAGETGELFF
TGTGCCAGTAGTATCCTAGCGGGAGAGACCGGGGAGCTGTTTTTT
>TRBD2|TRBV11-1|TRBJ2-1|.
CASSPPSGSNEQFF
TGTGCCAGCAGCCCGCCCAGCGGGAGTAATGAGCAGTTCTTC
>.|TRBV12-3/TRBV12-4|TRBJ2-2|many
CASRTATGELFF
TGTGCCAGCCGGACGGCTACCGGGGAGCTGTTTTTT
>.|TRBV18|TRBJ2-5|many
CASSPSAETQYF
TGTGCCAGCTCACCATCGGCGGAGACCCAGTACTTC
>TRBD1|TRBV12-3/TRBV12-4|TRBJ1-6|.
CASSPGQGYFDSPLHF
TGTGCCAGCAGCCCGGGACAGGGTTATTTCGATTCACCCCTCCACTTT
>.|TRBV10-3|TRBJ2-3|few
CAIGWRVADTQYF
TGTGCCATAGGGTGGAGGGTAGCAGATACGCAGTATTTT
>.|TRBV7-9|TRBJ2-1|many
CASSSASEQFF
TGTGCCAGCAGCTCCGCCTCCGAGCAGTTCTTC
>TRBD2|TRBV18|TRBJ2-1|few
CASSPRSGGGNEQFF
TGTGCCAGCTCACCACGGAGCGGGGGGGGCAATGAGCAGTTCTTC
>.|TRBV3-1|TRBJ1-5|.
CASSQRDANQPQHF
TGTGCCAGCAGCCAACGCGACGCAAATCAGCCCCAGCATTTT
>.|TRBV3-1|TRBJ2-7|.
CASSQVQYEQYF
TGTGCCAGCAGCCAAGTGCAATACGAGCAGTACTTC
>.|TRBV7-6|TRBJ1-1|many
CASSLSVMNTEAFF
TGTGCCAGCAGCTTATCAGTCATGAACACTGAAGCTTTCTTT
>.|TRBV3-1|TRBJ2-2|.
CASSQEEGGELFF
TGTGCCAGCAGCCAAGAGGAGGGCGGGGAGCTGTTTTTT
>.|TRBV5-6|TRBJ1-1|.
CASSIGGYTEAFF
TGTGCCAGCAGCATTGGCGGGTATACTGAAGCTTTCTTT
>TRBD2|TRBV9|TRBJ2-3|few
CASSVRSGASTDTQYF
TGTGCCAGCAGCGTTAGGAGCGGGGCTAGCACAGATACGCAGTATTTT
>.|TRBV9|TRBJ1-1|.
CASSSRPGGEAFF
TGTGCCAGCAGCTCTCGCCCCGGCGGTGAAGCTTTCTTT
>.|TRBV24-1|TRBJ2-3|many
CATSDPTPLGTDTQYF
TGTGCCACCAGTGATCCCACACCCCTAGGTACAGATACGCAGTATTTT
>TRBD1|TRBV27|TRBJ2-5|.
CASSQKGGRLFQETQYF
TGTGCCAGCAGCCAAAAAGGGGGCAGATTATTCCAAGAGACCCAGTACTTC
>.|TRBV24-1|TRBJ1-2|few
CATSGVSGGNRGYTF
TGTGCCACCAGTGGCGTAAGTGGGGGAAACAGAGGCTACACCTTC
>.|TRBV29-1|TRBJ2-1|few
CSVVFGYSYNEQFF
TGCAGCGTTGTTTTTGGGTACTCCTACAATGAGCAGTTCTTC